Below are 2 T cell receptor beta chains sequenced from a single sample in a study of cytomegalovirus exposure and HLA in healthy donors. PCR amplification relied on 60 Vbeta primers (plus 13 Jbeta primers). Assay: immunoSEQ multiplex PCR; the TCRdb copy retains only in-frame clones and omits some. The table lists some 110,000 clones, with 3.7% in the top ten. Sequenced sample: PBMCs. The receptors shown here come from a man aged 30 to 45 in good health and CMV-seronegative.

The CDR3 protein is CASSPTGTGGEQYF. The CDR3 DNA is TGCGCCAGCAGTCCCACCGGGACGGGGGGGGAGCAGTACTTC. The rearrangement joins TRBV5-1 to TRBJ2-7, with TRBD2 matching 8 bases. V lost 5 bases to trimming and J lost 7 bases; unmatched junction nucleotides: 11. The CDR3 contains 14 residues. The germline V gene has CDR1 SGHRS and CDR2 YFSETQ. Together with reference TRBV5-1 and TRBJ2-7, the CDR3 gives the full variable domain: KAGVTQTPRYLIKTRGQQVTLSCSPISGHRSVSWYQQTPGQGLQFLFEYFSETQRNKGNFPGRFSGRQFSNSRSEMNVSTLELGDSALYLCASSPTGTGGEQYFGPGTRLTVT.

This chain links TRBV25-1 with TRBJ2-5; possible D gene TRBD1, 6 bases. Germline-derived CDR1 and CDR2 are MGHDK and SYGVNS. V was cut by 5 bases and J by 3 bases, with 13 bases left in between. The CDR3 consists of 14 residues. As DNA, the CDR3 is TGTGCCAGCAGTAAACAGGGATGGAAAGAGACCCAGTACTTC. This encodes CASSKQGWKETQYF.